This entry describes one T cell receptor (beta chain). Its antigen is not identified. The treatment denotes: around 19 received Ad26.COV2.S at low or high dose, single or two shots; about 5 received placebo; per-sample allocation not given. Sampling was performed 63 days after the first vaccine or placebo injection. The individual, an adult aged 18-55 years, was a donor in Boston. An Ad26 vector that expressed Wuhan-strain SARS-CoV-2 spike constituted the vaccine. This entry comes from a study of Ad26.COV2.S vaccination and SARS-CoV-2 variants. For the study at large: Within the COV1001 Ad26.COV2.S trial arm, the donor was enrolled.

Sequencing was performed with immunoSEQ multiplex PCR; in TCRdb, only in-frame clones are kept and a portion is missing. The sample records some 390,000 clones, around 91% being singletons. The V and J ends lost 4 bases and 2 bases, in that order; junction bases with no gene match: 6. The CDR3 runs 14 residues. Germline CDR1 is GTSNPN and CDR2 is SVGIG (reference sequence). Study outcomes and limitations: Greater spike-specific TCR breadth was seen in vaccine recipients than in placebo recipients.

This TCR derives from a person between 18 and 65 years old who received the Ad26.COV2.S COVID-19 vaccine or a placebo. Sample: peripheral blood, taken in a trial of Ad26.COV2.S vaccine versus placebo. The rearrangement links TRBV30 to TRBJ2-3, with 7 bases matching TRBD2. The CDR3 coding sequence is TGTGCCTGGAATCCAGCGGGACCCACAGATACGCAGTATTTT. Translated: CAWNPAGPTDTQYF.